The clone carrying this T cell receptor (beta chain) was counted ten times or more. Antigen unknown. RNA transcripts gave rise to amplified TCR beta CDR3 regions. HTBI primers drove first-round RT-PCR of the TCR CDR3. TCRdb re-called the multiplex PCR reads with MiXCR, one entry per CDR3 protein. The sample has over 500,000 distinct CDR3 sequences, about 45% seen once; the top ten hold roughly 45%. The CDR3 has 13 residues. Trimming left V 6 bases short and J 3 bases short, with 13 bases between. In germline, CDR1 is SGHRS, CDR2 YFSETQ. The data belong to a study of T cells in Graves' hyperthyroidism and ophthalmopathy. Study-level results: The model predicted ophthalmopathy a median around seven months before onset. By a 13 V-J model, ophthalmopathy was set apart from stable hyperthyroidism.

The receptor was derived from an adult woman with Graves' disease, either hyperthyroidism or ophthalmopathy (not recorded which). The specimen was peripheral blood or thyroid tissue (not recorded which). The chain uses TRBV5-1 and TRBJ2-7; D is unresolved. CDR3 protein: CASTLDGDYEQYF. The DNA of the CDR3 is TGCGCCAGCACTTTGGACGGCGACTACGAGCAGTACTTC.